This T cell receptor (beta chain) was sequenced in a study of T-cell memory formation after mild COVID-19. Across the study: Largely donor-specific TCR clusters were found.

This CDR3 is 16 amino acids long. V lost 0 bases and J 5 bases, leaving 14 bases between the germline ends. CDR1 is ENHRY, CDR2 SYGVKD, per germline. TCRdb re-called the 5' RACE reads through MiXCR, storing one row per CDR3 protein. This table has roughly 250,000 distinct CDR3 sequences, 16% appearing once. This clonotype was picked up a small number of times. V and J are TRBV10-3 and TRBJ1-5; the D gene is possibly TRBD1 (5 bases). The material sequenced was PBMCs or a T cell subset sorted from them (not recorded which). The source of this sequence is a man aged 18 to 30 who had mild COVID-19 (a few samples of this study predate the infection). Cell type and time point are not known. In DNA, the CDR3 is TGTGCCATCAGTGAGTCGGCAGACCAAGGGGATCAGCCCCAGCATTTT. Translation gives CAISESADQGDQPQHF.